This T cell receptor beta chain was sequenced during a study of blood T cell repertoires in COVID-19. Germline trimming cut 5 bases from V and 0 bases from J; bases unmatched to any gene: 3. CDR1 SQVTM and CDR2 ANQGSEA come from the germline V gene. The CDR3 contains 15 residues. The table came from immunoSEQ multiplex PCR; TCRdb's copy has only in-frame clones and leaves some out. The table has over 150,000 clones, 88% seen once. The specimen sequenced was peripheral blood. The chain links TRBV29-1 to TRBJ2-1; TRBD2 aligns across 11 bases. This TCR derives from a man in his fifties who had recovered from COVID-19. The CDR3 DNA is TGCAGCGTTCTCCTAGCGGGGGGCTCCTACAATGAGCAGTTCTTC. Encoded protein: CSVLLAGGSYNEQFF.